Reported below is one T cell receptor beta chain. TCRdb's table, derived via immunoSEQ multiplex PCR, lists solely in-frame clones and lacks some. The sample has 130,000 to 150,000 clones, around four fifths seen once; the top ten hold about 3.2%. These data are taken from a study of blood T cell repertoires in COVID-19. Per germline, CDR1 ENHRY and CDR2 SYGVKD. V shed 9 bases and J shed 3 bases, with 14 bases lying between them. The length of the CDR3 is 13 residues. The rearrangement joins TRBV10-3 to TRBJ1-2; possibly TRBD1 for D (5 bases). Input material: peripheral blood. The receptor was derived from a woman aged 40-49 years with active or convalescent COVID-19. CDR3 amino acids: CAIREDTDYGYTF. For the CDR3, the DNA is TGTGCCATTAGAGAGGACACCGACTATGGCTACACCTTC.